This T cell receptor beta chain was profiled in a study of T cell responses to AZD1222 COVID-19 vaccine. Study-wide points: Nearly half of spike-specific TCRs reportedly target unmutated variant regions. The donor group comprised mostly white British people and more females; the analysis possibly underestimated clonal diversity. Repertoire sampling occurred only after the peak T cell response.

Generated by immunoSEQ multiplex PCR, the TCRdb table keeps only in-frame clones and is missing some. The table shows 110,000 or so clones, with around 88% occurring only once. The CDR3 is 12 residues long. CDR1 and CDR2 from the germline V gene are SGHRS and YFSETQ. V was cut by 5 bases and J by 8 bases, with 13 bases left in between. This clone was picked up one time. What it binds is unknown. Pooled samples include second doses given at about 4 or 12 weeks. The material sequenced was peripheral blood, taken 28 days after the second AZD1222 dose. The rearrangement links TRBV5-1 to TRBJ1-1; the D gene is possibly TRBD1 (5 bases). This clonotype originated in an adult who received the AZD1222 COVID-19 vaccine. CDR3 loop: CASREGRGEAFF. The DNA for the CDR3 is TGCGCCAGCAGGGAGGGGCGTGGGGAAGCTTTCTTT.